This T cell receptor beta chain is drawn from a study of shared T cell receptors in the human thymus. V trimming: 0 bases; J trimming: 9 bases; junction bases outside the gene matches: 11. Germline lookup yields CDR1 SGHVS and CDR2 FNYEAQ. The CDR3 is 17 residues long. Assay used: immunoSEQ multiplex PCR; TCRdb lists only in-frame clones, some missing. The sample contains some 660,000 clones, roughly 86% of which appear only once. The data were also submitted as part of a second study, on human thymus T cells. Turning to that study: Donor material was obtained from healthy Finnish infants undergoing corrective surgery for congenital heart defects. Corrective heart surgery yielded the resections from which the thymus tissue came.

The sample taken for sequencing was thymocytes. The origin of this receptor is a boy younger than two with a congenital heart defect. The V and J genes are TRBV7-6 and TRBJ2-1; TRBD2 matches 10 bases. In DNA form, the CDR3 reads TGTGCCAGCAGCTTAGCCCGAGCGGGGGGGCAAAACACTGAGCAGTTCTTC. Protein: CASSLARAGGQNTEQFF.